This record covers a single T cell receptor (beta chain). Its cognate antigen is unknown. This entry is derived from a study of T-cell memory formation after mild COVID-19. General study points: Pre-infection memory harbored some responding clones, suggesting cross-reactive memory joined. There was a balanced CD4/CD8 profile in clones contracting day 15 to 85, and later expanders leaned CD4+.

Constant-segment primers and 5'RACE yielded cDNA libraries for TCR alpha and TCR beta, each carrying sample barcodes and UMIs. TCRdb redid the calling of the 5' RACE reads with MiXCR, one entry per CDR3 protein. The sample holds about 240,000 distinct CDR3 sequences, around a tenth seen once. CDR3 size: 15 residues. V was clipped by 5 bases and J by 3 bases, with 14 bases between them. Per the germline V gene, CDR1 is SGHTA and CDR2 is FQGNSA. The chain joins TRBV7-2 to TRBJ2-1; maybe TRBD2 (7 bases). Sequencing used PBMCs or a T cell subset sorted from them (not recorded which). This sequence originates from a man aged 18 to 29 who had mild COVID-19 (a few samples of this study predate the infection). Cell type and time point are not known. The CDR3 reads CASSLRGDYYNEQFF. CDR3 nucleotide sequence: TGTGCCAGCAGCCTTAGGGGGGACTACTACAATGAGCAGTTCTTC. The entire variable domain, with the rest obtained from reference TRBV7-2 and TRBJ2-1, is as follows: GAGVSQSPSNKVTEKGKDVELRCDPISGHTALYWYRQSLGQGLEFLIYFQGNSAPDKSGLPSDRFSAERTGGSVSTLTIQRTQQEDSAVYLCASSLRGDYYNEQFFGPGTRLTVL.